This section outlines one TCR beta chain sequence together with its context. The antigen remains undetermined. In TCRdb, the 5' RACE reads were re-called with MiXCR into one record per CDR3 protein. The sample lists about 470,000 distinct CDR3 sequences, 25% seen once, with about an eighth in the top ten. The data originate from a study of T-cell memory formation after mild COVID-19. Background on the study: The TCR clusters were mostly specific to one donor.

Findings of the study overall: Contracting CD4+ clones sat mainly in CM and EM; CD8+ in EMRA.

V was cut by 4 bases and J by 2 bases, with 15 bases left in between. CDR1 and CDR2 (germline): DFQATT, SNEGSKA (reference sequence). The CDR3 covers 15 residues. This sequence joins TRBV20-1 and TRBJ2-1; D is possibly TRBD2 (5 bases). The sequencing input was PBMCs or a T cell subset sorted from them (not recorded which). The sequence was obtained from an adult woman who had mild COVID-19 (a few samples of this study predate the infection). Cell type and time point are not known. CDR3 sequence reads: CSATPPVGAYNEQFF. For the CDR3, the DNA is TGCAGTGCTACCCCCCCGGTGGGAGCCTACAATGAGCAGTTCTTC.